A single TCR beta chain is shown here with its context. The antigen is unknown. The junction departs from germline at one end; a sequencing error may be responsible. Flow cytometry had shown expanded CD8+CD57+ cells in the patients chosen for sequencing. At the time of blood sampling, patients had not yet received any therapy. Investigators profiled TCR beta VDJ and CDR3 from genomic DNA template. Each CDR3 protein is one row after TCRdb ran MiXCR on the reads. The sample includes under 200,000 distinct CDR3 sequences, around half of them seen just once. The record originates from a study of CD8+CD57+ T cells in acquired aplastic anemia. Background on the study: Sorted CD4+ and CD8+ cells yielded roughly 3 ug of DNA on average.

General study results and limits: Levels of CD8+ Simpson's diversity were not significantly distinct in patients versus controls. The same twenty-nine CD8+ CDR3 sequences occurred in patients and in controls.

Sequenced sample: sorted CD4+, CD8+, or CD8+CD57+ T cells (not recorded which) from PBMCs. The receptor comes from a human donor with aplastic anemia.

CDR3 region: CASSLAGGYEQFF. The CDR3 bases are TGTGCTAGCAGCTTAGCGGGAGGGTATGAGCAGTTCTTC. The chain carries TRBV7-7 and TRBJ2-1; 11 bases align to TRBD2. Per the germline V gene, CDR1 is SSHAT and CDR2 is FNYEAQ (reference sequence). The CDR3 is 13 amino acids.